This T cell receptor beta chain was sequenced in a study of control samples from healthy donors and cancer patients. Profiling relied on immunoSEQ multiplex PCR, and the TCRdb table lists in-frame clones only, not all of them. The profile shows 90,000 or so clones, about 85% of them singletons. Deletions cut 0 bases from V and 4 bases from J, with 11 bases between. Germline values: CDR1 SGDLS, CDR2 YYNGEE. CDR3 length: 14 residues. The J gene is TRBJ2-7, the V gene TRBV9, with D maybe TRBD1 (6 bases). The TCR sequence derives from a woman aged 45-65 years in good health. Sequencing was performed on blood. Written as DNA, the CDR3 is TGTGCCAGCAGCGTAGCTTGGGGGCAATACGAGCAGTACTTC. The encoded protein is CASSVAWGQYEQYF.